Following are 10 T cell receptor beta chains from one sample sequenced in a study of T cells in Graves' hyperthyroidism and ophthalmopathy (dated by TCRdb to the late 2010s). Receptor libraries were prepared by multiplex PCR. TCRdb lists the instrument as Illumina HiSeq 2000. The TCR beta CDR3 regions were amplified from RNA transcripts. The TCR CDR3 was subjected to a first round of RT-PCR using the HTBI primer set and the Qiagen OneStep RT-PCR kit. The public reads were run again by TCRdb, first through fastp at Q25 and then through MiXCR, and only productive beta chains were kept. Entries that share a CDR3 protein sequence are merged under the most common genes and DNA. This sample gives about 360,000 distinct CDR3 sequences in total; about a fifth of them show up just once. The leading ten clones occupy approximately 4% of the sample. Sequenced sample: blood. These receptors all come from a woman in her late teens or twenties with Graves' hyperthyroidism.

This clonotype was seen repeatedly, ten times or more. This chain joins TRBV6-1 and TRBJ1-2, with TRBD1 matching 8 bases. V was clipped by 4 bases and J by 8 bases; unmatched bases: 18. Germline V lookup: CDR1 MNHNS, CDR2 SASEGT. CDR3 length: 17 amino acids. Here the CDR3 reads CASSAPFLFGQGGGYTF. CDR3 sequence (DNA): TGTGCCAGCAGTGCCCCGTTCCTCTTCGGACAGGGAGGGGGCTACACCTTC.

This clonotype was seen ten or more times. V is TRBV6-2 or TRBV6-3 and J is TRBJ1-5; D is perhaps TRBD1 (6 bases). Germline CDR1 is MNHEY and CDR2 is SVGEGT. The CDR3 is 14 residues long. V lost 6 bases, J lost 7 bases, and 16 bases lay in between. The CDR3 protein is CASRQGLAGQPQHF. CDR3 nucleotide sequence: TGTGCCAGCAGACAGGGATTGGCGGGCCAGCCCCAGCATTTT.

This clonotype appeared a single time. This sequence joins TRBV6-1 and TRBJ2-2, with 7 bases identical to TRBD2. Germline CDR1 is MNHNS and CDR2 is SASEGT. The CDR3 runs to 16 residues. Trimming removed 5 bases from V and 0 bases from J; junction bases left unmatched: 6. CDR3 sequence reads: CASSPSRGANTGELFF. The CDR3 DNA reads TGTGCCAGCAGTCCTAGCCGGGGGGCGAACACCGGGGAGCTGTTTTTT.

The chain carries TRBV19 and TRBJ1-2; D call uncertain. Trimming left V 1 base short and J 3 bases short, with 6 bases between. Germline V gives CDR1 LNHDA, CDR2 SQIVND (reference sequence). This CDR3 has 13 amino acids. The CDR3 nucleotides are TGTGCCAGTAGTATAGGGACGCACTATGGCTACACCTTC. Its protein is CASSIGTHYGYTF.

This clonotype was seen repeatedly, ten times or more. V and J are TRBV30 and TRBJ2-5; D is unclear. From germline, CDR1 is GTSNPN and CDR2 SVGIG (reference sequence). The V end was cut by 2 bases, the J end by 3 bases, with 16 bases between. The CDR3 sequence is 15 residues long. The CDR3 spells CAWSPPNRVEETQYF. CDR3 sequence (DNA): TGTGCCTGGAGTCCGCCTAATCGGGTGGAAGAGACCCAGTACTTC. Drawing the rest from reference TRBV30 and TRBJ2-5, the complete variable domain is SQTIHQWPATLVQPVGSPLSLECTVEGTSNPNLYWYRQAAGRGLQLLFYSVGIGQISSEVPQNLSASRPQDRQFILSSKKLLLSDSGFYLCAWSPPNRVEETQYFGPGTRLLVL.

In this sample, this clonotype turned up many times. CDR3 protein: CSAQDRGLYGYTF. As DNA, the CDR3 is TGCAGTGCTCAGGACAGGGGATTGTATGGCTACACCTTC. This chain joins TRBV20-1 and TRBJ1-2, with 9 bases that match TRBD1. CDR3 length equals 13 residues. Germline lookup yields CDR1 DFQATT and CDR2 SNEGSKA (reference sequence). V lost 5 bases and J lost 5; bases outside the gene matches: 6.

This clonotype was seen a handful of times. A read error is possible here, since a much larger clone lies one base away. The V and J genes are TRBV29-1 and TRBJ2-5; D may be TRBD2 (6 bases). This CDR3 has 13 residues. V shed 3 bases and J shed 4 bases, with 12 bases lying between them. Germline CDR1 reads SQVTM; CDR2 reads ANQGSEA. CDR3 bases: TGCAGCGTTGAGTCGGGAGCGGGAGAGACCCAGTACTTC. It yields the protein CSVESGAGETQYF.

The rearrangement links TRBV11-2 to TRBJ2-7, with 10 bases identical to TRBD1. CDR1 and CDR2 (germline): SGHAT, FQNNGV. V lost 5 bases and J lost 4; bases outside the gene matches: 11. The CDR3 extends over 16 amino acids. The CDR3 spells CASSPRLGGQGYEQYF. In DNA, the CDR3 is TGTGCCAGCAGCCCCCGCTTAGGGGGACAGGGGTACGAGCAGTACTTC.

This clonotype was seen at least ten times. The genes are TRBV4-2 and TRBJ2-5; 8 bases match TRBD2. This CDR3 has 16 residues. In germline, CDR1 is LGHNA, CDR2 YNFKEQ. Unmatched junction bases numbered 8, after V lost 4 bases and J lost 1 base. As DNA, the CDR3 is TGTGCCAGCAGCCGTGTAGCGGGGCTATTCCAAGAGACCCAGTACTTC. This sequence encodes CASSRVAGLFQETQYF.

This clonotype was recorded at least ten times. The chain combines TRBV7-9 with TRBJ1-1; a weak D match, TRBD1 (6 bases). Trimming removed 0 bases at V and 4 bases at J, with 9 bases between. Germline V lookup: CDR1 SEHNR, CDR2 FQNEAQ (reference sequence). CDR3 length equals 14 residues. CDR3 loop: CASSLASRGTEAFF. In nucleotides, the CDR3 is TGTGCCAGCAGCTTAGCGAGCAGGGGCACTGAAGCTTTCTTT.